A selection of T cell receptor beta chains follows, all from one sample in a study of T-cell reconstitution after alpha-beta-depleted transplantation in children. TCRdb itself ran the PCR reads through MiXCR, one entry per CDR3 protein. The sample consists of tens of thousands of distinct CDR3 sequences, 9.2% of them appearing once. The specimen was PBMCs, mostly from graft donor cells, collected 60 days after TCRalphabeta/CD19-depleted stem cell transplant. Every receptor here comes from a male patient under 10 years old who had a stem cell transplant for chronic granulomatous disease, so the T cells may come from the graft donor. The CDR3 runs from the conserved cysteine through the conserved F or W. Fields, in order: D gene, J gene, V gene, clone size, CDR3 protein, CDR3 DNA. D genes are given only for firm matches. Each size is once, few or many counts, or a class when the clone is expanded.

>.|TRBJ2-5|TRBV20-1|many
CSARGRRKTQYF
TGCAGTGCTAGGGGCAGGAGAAAGACCCAGTACTTC
>.|TRBJ2-7|TRBV20-1|many
CSVAPGSPYEQYF
TGCAGTGTTGCCCCTGGCAGCCCCTACGAGCAGTACTTC
>.|TRBJ2-2|TRBV20-1|many
CSAAVPNTGELFF
TGCAGTGCCGCAGTGCCTAACACCGGGGAGCTGTTTTTT
>TRBD2|TRBJ2-7|TRBV4-3|many
CASSRTSGRDEQYF
TGCGCCAGCAGCCGGACTAGCGGGAGGGACGAGCAGTACTTC
>TRBD1|TRBJ1-1|TRBV25-1|many
CASSRTGGEAFF
TGTGCCAGCAGCCGAACAGGGGGAGAAGCTTTCTTT
>TRBD2|TRBJ2-5|TRBV9|many
CASSPRDGTSGLDF
TGTGCCAGCAGCCCCCGAGATGGGACTAGCGGGCTAGACTTC
>.|TRBJ1-2|TRBV28|many
CASSSGLGGFAWDGYTF
TGTGCCAGCAGTTCGGGGCTCGGGGGGTTCGCGTGGGATGGCTACACCTTC
>.|TRBJ1-1|TRBV30|few
CAWSVQGIAAFF
TGTGCCTGGAGTGTACAGGGTATAGCCGCTTTCTTT
>TRBD1|TRBJ2-3|TRBV12-3/TRBV12-4|many
CASSAGTGYTDTQYF
TGTGCCAGCAGTGCCGGGACAGGATACACAGATACGCAGTATTTT
>TRBD1|TRBJ1-2|TRBV20-1|many
CSAPDRRRGGLVASGYTF
TGCAGTGCCCCGGACAGGAGGAGGGGGGGACTAGTGGCTAGTGGCTACACCTTC
>.|TRBJ1-6|TRBV28|many
CASSFVTNNSPLHF
TGTGCCAGCAGTTTCGTGACGAATAATTCACCCCTCCACTTT